This T cell receptor beta chain was identified in a study of Tregs in tolerant kidney transplant recipients. Clones were read by immunoSEQ multiplex PCR, and TCRdb kept only the in-frame ones, dropping some. The sample lists hundreds of thousands of clones, about 86% occurring once. Concerning this clone: Its antigen is undetermined.

General observations from the study: Expanding Tregs on activated donor B cells appeared to best identify donor-specific TCRbeta clones. This study did not directly address biological reproducibility.

V was pared by 6 bases and J by 3 bases, with 7 bases of the junction left unmatched. The CDR3 consists of 14 residues. Looked up from germline, CDR1 is MNHEY and CDR2 is SMNVEV (reference sequence). This TCR was sampled from a human donor in good health. Sequenced: CD4+ T cells from blood. This chain uses TRBV27 with TRBJ2-7; 8 bases align to TRBD1. The CDR3 loop reads CASREGQAVYEQYF. DNA for the CDR3: TGTGCCAGCAGGGAGGGACAGGCGGTCTACGAGCAGTACTTC.